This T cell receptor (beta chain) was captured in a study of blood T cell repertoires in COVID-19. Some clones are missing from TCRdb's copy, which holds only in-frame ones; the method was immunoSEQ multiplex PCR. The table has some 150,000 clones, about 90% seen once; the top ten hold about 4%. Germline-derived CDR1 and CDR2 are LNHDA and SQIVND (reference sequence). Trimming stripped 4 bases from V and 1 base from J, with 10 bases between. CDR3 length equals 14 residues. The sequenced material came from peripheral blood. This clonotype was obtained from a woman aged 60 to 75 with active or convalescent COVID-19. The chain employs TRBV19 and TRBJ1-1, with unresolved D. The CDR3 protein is CASSRDGANTEAFF. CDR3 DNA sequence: TGTGCCAGTAGTAGAGACGGAGCGAACACTGAAGCTTTCTTT.